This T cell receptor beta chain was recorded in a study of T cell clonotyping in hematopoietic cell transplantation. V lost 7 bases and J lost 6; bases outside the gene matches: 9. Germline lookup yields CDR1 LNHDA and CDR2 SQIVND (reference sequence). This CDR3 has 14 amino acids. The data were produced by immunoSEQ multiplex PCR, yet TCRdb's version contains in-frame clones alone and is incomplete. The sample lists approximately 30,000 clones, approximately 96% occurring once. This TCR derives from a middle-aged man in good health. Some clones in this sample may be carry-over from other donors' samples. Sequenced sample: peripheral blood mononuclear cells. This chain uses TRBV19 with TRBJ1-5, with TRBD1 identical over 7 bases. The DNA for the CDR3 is TGTGCCAGTAAATTAGAGGGGGCTACTCAGCCCCAGCATTTT. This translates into CASKLEGATQPQHF.